This T cell receptor (beta chain) was observed in a study of T cell responses to AZD1222 COVID-19 vaccine. Whole-study results and caveats: Among those given AZD1222, only six were seropositive at baseline. The peak T cell response came first, and repertoires were sampled only after it.

The CDR3 spans 13 residues. Germline-derived CDR1 and CDR2 are SEHNR and FQNEAQ (reference sequence). The assay was immunoSEQ multiplex PCR, and TCRdb's table has in-frame clones only and misses some. The sample has 60,000 to 75,000 clones; about 80% are singletons. Of note for this clone: Its cognate antigen is unknown. The junction departs from the called germline gene at one end, perhaps through a read error.

The sequence was collected from an adult who received the AZD1222 COVID-19 vaccine. The chain has TRBV7-9 and TRBJ2-5, with D perhaps matching TRBD1 (5 bases). Sequenced material: peripheral blood, taken 28 days after the second AZD1222 dose. Here the CDR3 reads CASFRVGALLSDF. The CDR3 nucleotides read TGTGCCAGCTTCCGGGTAGGGGCCCTTCTCTCTGACTTC. The entire variable domain, with the rest obtained from reference TRBV7-9 and TRBJ2-5, is as follows: DTGVSQNPRHKITKRGQNVTFRCDPISEHNRLYWYRQTLGQGPEFLTYFQNEAQLEKSRLLSDRFSAERPKGSFSTLEIQRTEQGDSAMYLCASFRVGALLSDFGPGTRLLVL.